These T cell receptor beta chains were read from a single sample in a study of PD-1 blockade in classical Hodgkin lymphoma. Repertoires were generated with immunoSEQ multiplex PCR, while TCRdb's copy carries only in-frame clones and drops some. The sample lists about 94,000 clones, about 88% occurring once. Sequencing used peripheral blood mononuclear cells (PBMCs), obtained before the second cycle of nivolumab. The receptors here all came from a human donor with classical Hodgkin lymphoma. CDR3s include the opening cysteine and the closing phenylalanine or tryptophan. D genes are given only for firm matches.

>TRBD2|TRBJ2-1|TRBV15
CATSRGGFGGGHNEQFF
>.|TRBJ1-1|TRBV30
CAWSWVGPNTEAFF
>.|TRBJ1-5|TRBV27
CASALYSNQPQHF
>TRBD2|TRBJ2-1|TRBV11-2
CASSEGLAGSNEQFF
>.|TRBJ2-3|TRBV4-2
CASSLSALVEGWGTDTQYF
>TRBD2|TRBJ2-1|TRBV7-9
CASSFSGGADEQFF
>.|TRBJ2-1|TRBV14
CASSQGGSGGEQFF
>.|TRBJ2-7|TRBV7-2
CASNPILSYEQYF
>.|TRBJ1-2|TRBV7-2
CASASGRGSEGYTF
>TRBD2|TRBJ2-1|TRBV4-1
CASSQGAGGSYNEQFF
>.|TRBJ2-7|TRBV9
CASSDEAGPSYEQYF
>TRBD2|TRBJ2-1|TRBV4-2
CASSQGTGTSLHEQFF
>.|TRBJ1-2|TRBV20-1
CSATKGDVRTF
>.|TRBJ1-3|TRBV5-8
CASSLHGTGNTIYF
>.|TRBJ2-3|TRBV11-1
CASSLGPGQSTDTQYF
>TRBD1|TRBJ1-1|TRBV7-9
CASSVRDRGLNTEAFF
>.|TRBJ2-3|TRBV28
CASRQMGLGLVDTQYF
>TRBD1|TRBJ1-2|TRBV19
CASRSIRDRGTISSGYTF
>.|TRBJ2-3|TRBV5-1
CASSSQDTQYF
>TRBD2|TRBJ2-7|TRBV18
CASSPSAGVSYEQYF
>.|TRBJ1-5|TRBV7-6
CASTPGRGQPQHF
>TRBD2|TRBJ2-5|TRBV7-8
CASSLTSGQETQYF
>TRBD1|TRBJ2-1|TRBV5-5
CASSRTGTYNEQFF
>.|TRBJ1-6|TRBV15
CATSRETAYNSPLHF
>.|TRBJ2-7|TRBV10-2
CASSEYVGGNSYEQYF
>TRBD1|TRBJ1-1|TRBV5-4
CASSLNRGNEAFF
>.|TRBJ1-1|TRBV28
CASSLRPDTEAFF